What follows are 24 T cell receptor beta chains derived from one specimen sequenced in a study of blood T cells in healthy people across ages. Next came a second PCR, run for 7 to 11 cycles, which used a sample-barcoded 5' primer along with a J-beta primer mix. TCRdb used MiXCR to reprocess the 5' RACE reads, holding one entry per CDR3 protein. The data contain over a million distinct CDR3 sequences, approximately 43% of them singletons. Sequenced sample: blood. Receptors were obtained from a woman between 18 and 30 years old in good health.

The chain couples TRBV7-2 to TRBJ2-7; maybe TRBD1 (5 bases). V lost 5 bases and J 7 bases, leaving 15 bases between the germline ends. This CDR3 spans 13 amino acids. Germline V CDR1 and CDR2: SGHTA, FQGNSA. The CDR3 here is CASSAAGHNEQYF. CDR3 coding DNA: TGTGCCAGCAGCGCAGCCGGACACAATGAGCAGTACTTC.

Details on this clonotype: One end of the junction does not line up with germline, which may come from a read error. This rearrangement joins TRBV7-9 to TRBJ1-6; D unclear. CDR3 length: 15 amino acids. In germline, CDR1 is SEHNR, CDR2 FQNEAQ (reference sequence). The CDR3 DNA reads as TGTGCCAGCAGCCCCGGGGTGGACTTGAATTCGCCCCTCCACTTT. It yields the protein CASSPGVDLNSPLHF.

The rearrangement uses TRBV18 and TRBJ2-1, with 10 positions matching TRBD2. Trimming took 4 bases from V and 2 from J; bases not matched to a gene: 5. The CDR3 runs 16 residues. Germline lookup yields CDR1 KGHSH and CDR2 LQKENI. In nucleotides, the CDR3 is TGTGCCAGCTCACACTCTAGCGGGGGTACCTACAATGAGCAGTTCTTC. Translating it yields CASSHSSGGTYNEQFF.

This clonotype was counted a few times. CDR3 region: CASRVLETYNEQFF. In DNA form, the CDR3 reads TGTGCCAGCAGGGTACTAGAAACCTACAATGAGCAGTTCTTC. The chain has TRBV12-3 or TRBV12-4 and TRBJ2-1, with D possibly matching TRBD2 (5 bases). The V gene lost 6 bases and the J gene lost 2 bases, with 11 bases spanning the gap. The CDR3 runs 14 residues.

The chain links TRBV11-3 to TRBJ2-3, with D perhaps assigned TRBD1 or TRBD2 (5 bases each). Germline values: CDR1 SGHNT, CDR2 YENEEA. V lost 3 bases and J lost 2, with 9 bases in between. The CDR3 runs to 14 residues. The CDR3 sequence: CASSFGDDTDTQYF. The CDR3 DNA reads TGTGCCAGCAGCTTTGGGGACGACACAGATACGCAGTATTTT.

This clonotype was picked up a small number of times. The genes are TRBV27 and TRBJ1-2, with D maybe TRBD1 (5 bases). Per the germline V gene, CDR1 is MNHEY and CDR2 is SMNVEV (reference sequence). V lost 5 bases, J lost 3 bases, and 16 bases lay in between. CDR3 length: 15 amino acids. CDR3 residues: CASSPTGGAHYGYTF. The CDR3 DNA reads TGTGCCAGCAGTCCCACCGGTGGGGCCCACTATGGCTACACCTTC.

The chain combines TRBV7-8 with TRBJ2-1; D possibly corresponds to TRBD2 (7 bases). Trimming shortened V by 5 bases and J by 1 base, and 15 bases separated the two germline ends. Per the germline V gene, CDR1 is SGHVS and CDR2 is FQNEAQ. This CDR3 region has 16 residues. The CDR3 DNA sequence: TGTGCCAGCAGCACTAGGGGGAGGGGTTCCTACAATGAGCAGTTCTTC. It is translated as CASSTRGRGSYNEQFF.

This chain connects TRBV5-6 to TRBJ1-2; D unclear. Germline V lookup: CDR1 SGHDT, CDR2 YYEEEE. The CDR3 consists of 14 residues. V gave up 0 bases and J gave up 4 bases, with 10 bases separating them. This CDR3 reads CASSLAVSSYGYTF. The CDR3 DNA reads TGTGCCAGCAGCTTGGCGGTCAGTTCCTATGGCTACACCTTC.

This clonotype was seen only a few times. The chain employs TRBV3-1 and TRBJ2-7; 10 nucleotides agree with TRBD1. The V gene's germline CDR1 is LGHDT and CDR2 YNNKEL (reference sequence). Trimming cost V 5 bases and J 3 bases; bases outside gene matches: 10. The CDR3 is 16 amino acids. CDR3 in DNA: TGTGCCAGCAGCAGGACAGGGGGTTCCCTATTCTACGAGCAGTACTTC. Encoded protein: CASSRTGGSLFYEQYF.

The J gene is TRBJ1-5, the V gene TRBV5-1; D not certain. V was clipped by 5 bases and J by 0 bases, with 6 bases between them. CDR3 size: 13 residues. Per the germline V gene, CDR1 is SGHRS and CDR2 is YFSETQ. CDR3 in amino acids: CASRENSNQPQHF. DNA of the CDR3: TGCGCCAGCAGAGAGAATAGCAATCAGCCCCAGCATTTT. The full variable domain, rest sourced from reference TRBV5-1 and TRBJ1-5, is KAGVTQTPRYLIKTRGQQVTLSCSPISGHRSVSWYQQTPGQGLQFLFEYFSETQRNKGNFPGRFSGRQFSNSRSEMNVSTLELGDSALYLCASRENSNQPQHFGDGTRLSIL.

V usage is TRBV4-3 and J usage is TRBJ2-5; 8 bases are a match to TRBD2. The CDR3 sequence is 15 residues long. Germline V gives CDR1 LGHNA, CDR2 YSLEER. The junction had 7 bases not matched to a gene; V was cut back by 3 bases and J by 4 bases. CDR3 loop: CASSQRRLAGETQYF. CDR3 DNA: TGCGCCAGCAGCCAGCGACGTCTAGCGGGAGAGACCCAGTACTTC.

The chain employs TRBV27 and TRBJ2-2; a weak D match, TRBD1 (6 bases). Germline V lookup: CDR1 MNHEY, CDR2 SMNVEV (reference sequence). The CDR3 runs to 15 residues. Between the trimmed V and J ends, which lost 6 bases and 4 bases, there was a span of 15 bases. The CDR3 is CASSRGRGFTGELFF. The CDR3, as DNA: TGTGCCAGCAGCCGGGGAAGGGGGTTCACCGGGGAGCTGTTTTTT.

This chain joins TRBV5-1 and TRBJ2-3; 14 bases agree with TRBD2. CDR1 and CDR2 (germline): SGHRS, YFSETQ. The CDR3 spans 16 residues. The V gene end was trimmed by 0 bases and the J gene end by 7 bases; junction bases not matched to a gene: 4. The CDR3 nucleotides are TGCGCCAGCAGCTTGGGACTAGCGGGAGGGTTGAATACGCAGTATTTT. Amino acid sequence: CASSLGLAGGLNTQYF. The complete variable domain, with remaining parts taken from reference TRBV5-1 and TRBJ2-3, reads KAGVTQTPRYLIKTRGQQVTLSCSPISGHRSVSWYQQTPGQGLQFLFEYFSETQRNKGNFPGRFSGRQFSNSRSEMNVSTLELGDSALYLCASSLGLAGGLNTQYFGPGTRLTVL.

This clonotype was counted once. The rearrangement links TRBV19 to TRBJ1-5; tentatively, D is TRBD1 (5 bases). The CDR3 sequence is 16 residues long. V was pared by 9 bases and J by 0 bases, with 18 bases between. In germline, CDR1 is LNHDA, CDR2 SQIVND (reference sequence). The CDR3 reads CASSLTTGYSNQPQHF. CDR3 DNA: TGTGCCAGCAGCCTCACCACAGGTTATAGCAATCAGCCCCAGCATTTT.

This clonotype was seen just once. The chain carries TRBV29-1 and TRBJ2-4; D is ambiguous. This CDR3 contains 15 residues. Trimming stripped 0 bases from V and 0 bases from J, with 9 bases between. The germline CDR1 and CDR2 sequences are SQVTM and ANQGSEA. CDR3 residues: CSVEDLRRAKNIQYF. In DNA, the CDR3 is TGCAGCGTTGAAGATCTGCGCCGAGCCAAAAACATTCAGTACTTC.

The J gene is TRBJ1-3, the V gene TRBV6-5; possible D gene TRBD1, 6 bases. This CDR3 is 14 amino acids long. Germline V gene lookup returns CDR1 MNHEY and CDR2 SVGAGI. Between the trimmed V and J ends, which lost 5 bases and 2 bases, there was a span of 10 bases. CDR3 protein: CASSLQGPGNTIYF. CDR3 DNA: TGTGCCAGCAGTCTACAGGGACCTGGAAACACCATATATTTT.

The chain carries TRBV7-2 and TRBJ2-1, with 12 bases fitting TRBD2. The DNA matches TRBJ2-7 better at its end, which makes the J call doubtful. The CDR3 has 18 amino acids. Germline loops: CDR1 SGHTA, CDR2 FQGNSA. CDR3 residues: CASIPPGLAGAAYNEQYF. CDR3 in DNA: TGTGCCAGCATCCCCCCGGGACTAGCGGGCGCTGCCTACAATGAGCAGTACTTC.

The table lists this clonotype with a few counts. The genes are TRBV7-9 and TRBJ2-1; D may be TRBD2 (6 bases). V lost 7 bases and J 0 bases, leaving 13 bases between the germline ends. The CDR3 covers 15 residues. CDR1 is SEHNR and CDR2 is FQNEAQ in the germline V gene (reference sequence). CDR3 sequence reads: CASMALGSSYNEQFF. The CDR3 DNA reads as TGTGCCAGCATGGCTCTCGGGAGCTCCTACAATGAGCAGTTCTTC.

This clonotype was seen only a few times. The chain combines TRBV20-1 with TRBJ1-1; D remains ambiguous. The CDR3 is 13 amino acids. CDR1 and CDR2 (germline): DFQATT, SNEGSKA (reference sequence). The V end was cut by 1 base, the J end by 4 bases, with 10 bases between. CDR3 sequence: CSARGPSGTEAFF. CDR3 nucleotide sequence: TGCAGTGCTAGAGGACCCTCTGGCACTGAAGCTTTCTTT.

Points on this clonotype: One junction end disagrees with the germline gene, perhaps due to a read error. This chain joins TRBV20-1 and TRBJ1-6; D is ambiguous. The CDR3 extends over 16 amino acids. CDR1 and CDR2 (germline): DFQATT, SNEGSKA (reference sequence). The CDR3 DNA reads TGCAGTGTTAGAGATTACACCGGGCATGATGATTCACCCCTCCACTTT. Translation gives CSVRDYTGHDDSPLHF.

The chain links TRBV20-1 to TRBJ2-5, with D perhaps assigned TRBD1 or TRBD2 (5 bases each). The V end was cut by 5 bases, the J end by 0 bases, with 16 bases between. Germline values: CDR1 DFQATT, CDR2 SNEGSKA (reference sequence). The CDR3 totals 15 residues. The CDR3 DNA reads TGCAGTGCTTACCCTAAGGGACGGCACCAAGAGACCCAGTACTTC. It is translated as CSAYPKGRHQETQYF.

This chain links TRBV30 with TRBJ2-1; D not certain. This CDR3 has 12 amino acids. Germline assignment: CDR1 GTSNPN and CDR2 SVGIG (reference sequence). V was cut by 0 bases and J by 6 bases, with 6 bases left in between. The DNA of the CDR3 is TGTGCCTGGAGTGTACTCGGCAATGAGCAGTTCTTC. Protein sequence: CAWSVLGNEQFF.

V gene TRBV28 combines with J gene TRBJ1-1; TRBD1 might be the D (6 bases). The CDR3 consists of 14 residues. In germline, CDR1 is MDHEN, CDR2 SYDVKM. Trimming shortened V by 4 bases and J by 6 bases, and 15 bases separated the two germline ends. The CDR3: CASSSTGRPSEAFF. CDR3 in DNA: TGTGCCAGCAGTTCTACAGGGAGGCCATCTGAAGCTTTCTTT.

The chain joins TRBV7-2 to TRBJ2-7; tentative D call: TRBD2 (6 bases). The CDR3 runs 15 residues. Trimming removed 0 bases at V and 0 bases at J, with 9 bases between. CDR1 SGHTA and CDR2 FQGNSA come from the germline V gene. As DNA, the CDR3 is TGTGCCAGCAGCTTAGCGTGGGACTCCTCCTACGAGCAGTACTTC. Translated: CASSLAWDSSYEQYF.